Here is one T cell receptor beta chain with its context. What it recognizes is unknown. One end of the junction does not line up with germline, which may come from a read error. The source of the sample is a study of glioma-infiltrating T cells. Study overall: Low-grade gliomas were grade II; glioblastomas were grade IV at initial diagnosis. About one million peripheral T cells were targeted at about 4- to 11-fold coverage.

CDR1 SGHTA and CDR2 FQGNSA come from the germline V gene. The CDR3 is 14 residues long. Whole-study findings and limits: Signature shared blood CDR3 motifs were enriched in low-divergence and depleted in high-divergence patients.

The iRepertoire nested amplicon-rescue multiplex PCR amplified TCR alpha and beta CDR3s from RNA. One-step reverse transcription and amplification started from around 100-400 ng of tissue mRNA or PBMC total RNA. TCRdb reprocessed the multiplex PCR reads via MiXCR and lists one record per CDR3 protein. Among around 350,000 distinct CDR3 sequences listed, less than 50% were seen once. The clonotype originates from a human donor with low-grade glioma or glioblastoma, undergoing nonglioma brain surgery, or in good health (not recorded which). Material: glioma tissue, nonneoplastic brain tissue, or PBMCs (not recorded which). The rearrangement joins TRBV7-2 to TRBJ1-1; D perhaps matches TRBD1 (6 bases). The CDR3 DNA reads TGCGCCAGCAGCCCGGACAGCCAATGGACTGAAGCTTTCTTT. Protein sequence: CASSPDSQWTEAFF.